This entry concerns a single T cell receptor beta chain. These data come from a study of immune evolution from preneoplasia to lung adenocarcinoma. This CDR3 region has 15 residues. With 2 bases clipped from V and 6 bases from J, the junction kept 9 bases outside the gene matches. Germline CDR1 and CDR2: SGHVS and FQNEAQ. Some clones are missing from TCRdb's copy, which holds only in-frame ones; the method was immunoSEQ multiplex PCR. The sample consists of about 5,700 clones, more than 60% of them appearing once. Sequencing input: FFPE adjacent normal lung tissue. The J gene is TRBJ2-7, the V gene TRBV7-8, with TRBD2 identical over 8 bases. This clonotype was obtained from a person aged 65 to 79 with lung adenocarcinoma. CDR3 bases: TGTGCCAGCAGCTTATACTTTGCGGGAGGTGGCGAGCAGTACTTC. It is translated as CASSLYFAGGGEQYF.